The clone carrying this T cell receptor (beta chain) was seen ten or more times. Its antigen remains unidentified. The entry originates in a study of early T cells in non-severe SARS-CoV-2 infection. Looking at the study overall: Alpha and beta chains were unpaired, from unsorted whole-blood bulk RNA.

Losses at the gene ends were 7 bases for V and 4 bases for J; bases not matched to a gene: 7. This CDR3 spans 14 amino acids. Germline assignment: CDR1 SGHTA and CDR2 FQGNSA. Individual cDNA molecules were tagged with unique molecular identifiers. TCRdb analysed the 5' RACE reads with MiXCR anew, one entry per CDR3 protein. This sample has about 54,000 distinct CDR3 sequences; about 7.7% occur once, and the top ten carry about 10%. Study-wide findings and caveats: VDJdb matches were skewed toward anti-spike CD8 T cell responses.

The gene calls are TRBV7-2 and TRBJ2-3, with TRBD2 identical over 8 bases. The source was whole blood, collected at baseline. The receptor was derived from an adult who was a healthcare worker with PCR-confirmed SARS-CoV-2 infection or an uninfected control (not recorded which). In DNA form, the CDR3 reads TGTGCCAGCACCCAAGCGGGAGCCGCAGATACGCAGTATTTT. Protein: CASTQAGAADTQYF.